The 16 T cell receptor beta chains listed next were all sequenced from one sample in a study of cytomegalovirus exposure and HLA in healthy donors. The PCR had 60 Vbeta and 13 Jbeta primers. Clones were read by immunoSEQ multiplex PCR, and TCRdb kept only the in-frame ones, dropping some. The sample includes 100,000 to 150,000 clones, less than 80% of them seen just once. The sequenced material came from PBMCs. The receptor set was obtained from a man aged 45-65 years in good health and CMV-seronegative.

The chain carries TRBV7-8 and TRBJ1-6, with 7 bases identical to TRBD1. The germline V gene has CDR1 SGHVS and CDR2 FQNEAQ. This CDR3 contains 16 residues. The junction had 14 bases not matched to a gene; V was cut back by 6 bases and J by 9 bases. CDR3 coding DNA: TGTGCCAGCAGATCCGGGACAGCGGGCGATAGTTCACCCCTCCACTTT. It translates to CASRSGTAGDSSPLHF. The variable domain in full, completed from reference TRBV7-8 and TRBJ1-6, reads GAGVSQSPRYKVAKRGQDVALRCDPISGHVSLFWYQQALGQGPEFLTYFQNEAQLDKSGLPSDRFFAERPEGSVSTLKIQRTQQEDSAVYLCASRSGTAGDSSPLHFGNGTRLTVT.

The chain has TRBV10-3 and TRBJ1-5; D possibly corresponds to TRBD1 (5 bases). The CDR3 consists of 14 residues. V was pared by 4 bases and J by 4 bases, with 11 bases between. Per the germline V gene, CDR1 is ENHRY and CDR2 is SYGVKD. The CDR3 is CAISGQHNNQPQHF. DNA of the CDR3: TGTGCCATCAGTGGACAGCACAATAATCAGCCCCAGCATTTT.

This clone was seen a handful of times. As DNA, the CDR3 is TGTGCCAGCAGCATGACAGGGGGCCCGGATGGCTACACCTTC. Translating it yields CASSMTGGPDGYTF. The chain recombines TRBV5-4 with TRBJ1-2, with 10 bases that match TRBD1. Unmatched junction bases numbered 6, after V lost 4 bases and J lost 6 bases. The germline gives CDR1 SGHNT, CDR2 YYREEE (reference sequence). The CDR3 consists of 14 residues.

The chain uses TRBV2 and TRBJ2-7, with 7 nucleotides matching TRBD1. The CDR3 has 14 amino acids. Germline lookup yields CDR1 SNHLY and CDR2 FYNNEI. J lost 9 bases, V lost 2 bases, and 10 bases had no gene match. The DNA for the CDR3 is TGTGCCAGCAGTGAATGGACAGGCCGTGGGGGGCAGTACTTC. Encoded protein: CASSEWTGRGGQYF.

CDR3 residues: CATKPTGGGYTGELFF. In DNA form, the CDR3 reads TGTGCCACCAAACCCACGGGAGGGGGCTACACCGGGGAGCTGTTTTTT. The chain carries TRBV19 and TRBJ2-2; possible D gene TRBD2, 8 bases. Trimming stripped 10 bases from V and 3 bases from J, with 21 bases between. CDR1 is LNHDA and CDR2 is SQIVND in the germline V gene (reference sequence). This CDR3 has 16 amino acids.

The chain uses TRBV7-2 and TRBJ1-1; D unclear. Germline assignment: CDR1 SGHTA and CDR2 FQGNSA. This CDR3 spans 13 amino acids. V was clipped by 5 bases and J by 0 bases, with 7 bases between them. The CDR3 DNA follows: TGTGCCAGCAGCAGGAGGTTGAACACTGAAGCTTTCTTT. Encoded protein: CASSRRLNTEAFF.

This clone was picked up a small number of times. This chain links TRBV5-8 with TRBJ2-5, with D possibly matching TRBD2 (5 bases). Germline CDR1 and CDR2: SGHTS and YDEGEE. With 3 bases removed from V and 5 bases from J, the gap between germline ends came to 17 bases. The CDR3 loop spans 15 amino acids. The CDR3 coding sequence is TGTGCCAGCAGCTCGCGGGTCACCCGCGGTGAGACCCAGTACTTC. Its protein is CASSSRVTRGETQYF.

The chain recombines TRBV5-5 with TRBJ1-2, with 9 nucleotides matching TRBD1. The ends lost 4 bases at V and 4 bases at J; junction bases unmatched: 5. Germline V gives CDR1 SGHKS, CDR2 YYEKEE (reference sequence). The CDR3 length is 14 residues. CDR3 sequence reads: CASSQGQGGYGYTF. As DNA, the CDR3 is TGTGCCAGCAGCCAGGGACAGGGCGGCTATGGCTACACCTTC.

J is TRBJ1-4 and V is TRBV25-1, with a possible D match to TRBD1 (5 bases). Germline V gene lookup returns CDR1 MGHDK and CDR2 SYGVNS. The CDR3 is made up of 15 amino acids. The V end lost 1 base, the J end lost 6 bases, and 12 bases lay between the germline ends. CDR3 sequence: CASSEWGSTDEKLFF. The CDR3 DNA reads as TGTGCCAGCAGTGAATGGGGCAGTACCGATGAAAAACTGTTTTTT.

The chain uses TRBV10-1 and TRBJ1-1, with 11 bases matching TRBD1. The CDR3 runs to 14 residues. Germline V gives CDR1 WNHNN, CDR2 SYGVQD (reference sequence). V lost 3 bases to trimming and J lost 8 bases; unmatched junction nucleotides: 5. The CDR3 is CASSENRDRGEAFF. CDR3 nucleotide sequence: TGCGCCAGCAGTGAAAACCGGGACAGGGGGGAAGCTTTCTTT.

On this clone: One junction end disagrees with the germline gene, perhaps due to a read error. The rearrangement joins TRBV5-8 to TRBJ1-6; D perhaps matches TRBD1 (5 bases). Germline CDR1 reads SGHTS; CDR2 reads YDEGEE. CDR3 length: 15 amino acids. The CDR3 here is CASSLAGTGDSPPHF. In nucleotides, the CDR3 is TGTGCCAGCAGCTTGGCCGGGACTGGGGATTCACCCCCCCACTTT.

About this clone itself: A read error may produce the germline difference seen at one junction end. This sample also contains other DNA sequences that code for the same CDR3. This chain links TRBV19 with TRBJ2-7; 9 nucleotides align to TRBD1. Germline CDR1 LNHDA, CDR2 SQIVND (reference sequence). The length of the CDR3 is 14 residues. CDR3 sequence reads: CASSTRDRETEQYF. The DNA for the CDR3 is TGCGCCAGTAGTACGCGGGACAGGGAGACCGAGCAGTACTTC.

The chain has TRBV19 and TRBJ1-1; possibly TRBD1 for D (6 bases). The V gene lost 8 bases and the J gene lost 3 bases, with 16 bases spanning the gap. Looked up from germline, CDR1 is LNHDA and CDR2 is SQIVND (reference sequence). The CDR3 is 14 amino acids. The CDR3 is CASCSYREDTEAFF. In DNA, the CDR3 is TGTGCCAGTTGCTCCTACAGGGAAGACACTGAAGCTTTCTTT.

This clone occurred a few times. V usage is TRBV6-1 and J usage is TRBJ1-5, with TRBD1 as a possible D gene (6 bases). The V end lost 10 bases, the J end lost 7 bases, and 14 bases lay between the germline ends. CDR1 and CDR2 from the germline V gene are MNHNS and SASEGT. The CDR3 loop spans 12 amino acids. This CDR3 is CATTGWGQPQHF. CDR3 DNA: TGTGCCACCACAGGGTGGGGCCAGCCCCAGCATTTT.

The rearrangement links TRBV18 to TRBJ1-1; D unclear. CDR3 length equals 14 residues. V lost 2 bases and J 6 bases, leaving 13 bases between the germline ends. The germline CDR1 and CDR2 sequences are KGHSH and LQKENI. The CDR3 reads CASSPEGRSAEAFF. CDR3 sequence (DNA): TGTGCCAGCTCACCAGAGGGCCGAAGCGCTGAAGCTTTCTTT.

The chain combines TRBV7-2 with TRBJ1-2; weak D call: TRBD1 (5 bases). The CDR3 runs to 15 residues. V was cut by 5 bases and J by 8 bases, with 21 bases left in between. The germline gives CDR1 SGHTA, CDR2 FQGNSA. CDR3 amino acids: CASSATFDSPGGYTF. As DNA, the CDR3 is TGTGCCAGCAGCGCCACTTTCGACAGCCCTGGAGGCTACACCTTC.